The 22 T cell receptor beta chains below were found in one sample sequenced in a study of shared clonotypes between healthy human individuals. Profiled with immunoSEQ multiplex PCR; TCRdb holds only in-frame clones, not every one. The sample has 2 million to 2.5 million clones, 85% to 95% seen once; the top ten hold 0.13%. Sequencing used naive CD4+ T cells sorted from blood. Subset here: CD45RA+ positively selected. These receptors were obtained from a man aged 18 to 30 in good health.

This chain connects TRBV5-1 to TRBJ2-7; 7 positions match TRBD1. The CDR3 runs to 15 residues. The germline V gene has CDR1 SGHRS and CDR2 YFSETQ. V was pared by 1 base and J by 2 bases, with 6 bases of the junction left unmatched. In DNA form, the CDR3 reads TGCGCCAGCAGCTTGTGGGGGACAGAGACCTACGAGCAGTACTTC. Residues: CASSLWGTETYEQYF.

This chain uses TRBV29-1 with TRBJ1-2; D is unresolved. V gave up 7 bases and J gave up 7 bases, with 13 bases separating them. CDR1 and CDR2 (germline): SQVTM, ANQGSEA. This CDR3 contains 11 residues. In DNA, the CDR3 is TGCAGCGGATCAGACGGGGTTGGCTACACCTTC. Protein: CSGSDGVGYTF.

Concerning this clone itself: Other DNA variants within this sample encode the same CDR3. V gene TRBV2 combines with J gene TRBJ1-2; no firm D call. V was trimmed by 3 bases and J by 2 bases, leaving 4 bases between them. The CDR3 consists of 12 residues. Germline V gene sequence: CDR1 SNHLY, CDR2 FYNNEI. The CDR3 is CASSEGNYGYTF. Written as DNA, the CDR3 is TGTGCCAGCAGTGAGGGGAACTATGGCTACACCTTC.

The CDR3 reads CASSPRAASEQYF. DNA of the CDR3: TGTGCCAGCTCACCACGGGCAGCCTCCGAGCAGTACTTC. The V gene is TRBV18, the J gene TRBJ2-7; no clear D gene. Trimming pared 1 base from V and 6 bases from J, leaving 10 bases between. Germline CDR1 KGHSH, CDR2 LQKENI. This CDR3 has 13 amino acids.

The genes are TRBV2 and TRBJ2-7, with D uncertain. The CDR3 length is 12 residues. Germline V lookup: CDR1 SNHLY, CDR2 FYNNEI. The ends were cut back, 3 bases at V and 10 bases at J, with 13 bases in the middle. CDR3 residues: CASSDGRTAQYF. The CDR3 coding sequence is TGTGCCAGCAGTGATGGTCGGACGGCCCAGTACTTC. Together with reference TRBV2 and TRBJ2-7, the CDR3 gives the full variable domain: EPEVTQTPSHQVTQMGQEVILRCVPISNHLYFYWYRQILGQKVEFLVSFYNNEISEKSEIFDDQFSVERPDGSNFTLKIRSTKLEDSAMYFCASSDGRTAQYFGPGTRLTVT.

The J gene is TRBJ2-7, the V gene TRBV2; 10 positions match TRBD2. J was trimmed by 4 bases and V by 0 bases; bases with no gene match: 3. The CDR3 has 15 residues. Germline CDR1 and CDR2: SNHLY and FYNNEI. The CDR3, as DNA: TGTGCCAGCAGTGAAGCGGCTAGCGGGAGTTACGAGCAGTACTTC. Amino acids: CASSEAASGSYEQYF.

CDR3 bases: TGTGCCAGCAGCTTACTGGGTAACTCTGGAAACACCATATATTTT. It translates to CASSLLGNSGNTIYF. The genes are TRBV7-9 and TRBJ1-3; D uncertain. Trimming removed 2 bases from V and 0 bases from J, with 8 bases in between. This CDR3 comprises 15 residues. The V gene's germline CDR1 is SEHNR and CDR2 FQNEAQ (reference sequence).

V is TRBV14 and J is TRBJ1-2, with D possibly being TRBD1 (5 bases). V lost 3 bases, J lost 3 bases, and 11 bases lay in between. This CDR3 spans 14 amino acids. The germline V gene has CDR1 SGHDN and CDR2 FVKESK. The CDR3 is CASSHVGTYYGYTF. CDR3 nucleotide sequence: TGTGCCAGCAGCCATGTGGGGACCTACTATGGCTACACCTTC.

The chain couples TRBV30 to TRBJ1-2; D gene ambiguous. V was trimmed by 2 bases and J by 8 bases, leaving 12 bases between them. Per the germline V gene, CDR1 is GTSNPN and CDR2 is SVGIG (reference sequence). The CDR3 length is 12 residues. This chain's CDR3 is CAWSSGNLGYTF. The CDR3 DNA reads as TGTGCCTGGAGTTCAGGAAACTTGGGCTACACCTTC.

CDR3 DNA: TGCAGTGCTTGGGGGCTGGACGAGCAGTACTTC. It encodes CSAWGLDEQYF. The genes are TRBV20-1 and TRBJ2-7; possible D gene TRBD1, 6 bases. Trimming shortened V by 5 bases and J by 5 bases, and 10 bases separated the two germline ends. Germline values: CDR1 DFQATT, CDR2 SNEGSKA (reference sequence). The CDR3 has 11 residues.

The chain is built from TRBV7-9 and TRBJ2-1, with D possibly being TRBD1 (6 bases). Germline values: CDR1 SEHNR, CDR2 FQNEAQ (reference sequence). V was pared by 0 bases and J by 5 bases, with 17 bases between. CDR3 length equals 17 residues. The CDR3 nucleotides are TGTGCCAGCAGCTTAGCGCTTAAACAGGGTGTTGACAATGAGCAGTTCTTC. This sequence encodes CASSLALKQGVDNEQFF.

Concerning this clone itself: Within the sample, other DNA sequences also encode this same CDR3. The chain recombines TRBV25-1 with TRBJ2-5; D gene ambiguous. The CDR3 is 11 amino acids. Germline V gene lookup returns CDR1 MGHDK and CDR2 SYGVNS. Between the trimmed V and J ends, which lost 3 bases and 5 bases, there was a span of 4 bases. CDR3 in amino acids: CASSDRETQYF. Here the CDR3 DNA reads TGTGCCAGCAGTGATCGGGAGACCCAGTACTTC.

The rearrangement joins TRBV10-1 to TRBJ1-2; D ambiguous. The CDR3 loop spans 12 amino acids. Between the trimmed V and J ends, which lost 3 bases and 8 bases, there was a span of 10 bases. Per germline, CDR1 WNHNN and CDR2 SYGVQD (reference sequence). The CDR3 DNA is TGCGCCAGCAGTGACAAGGGAGGAGGCTACACCTTC. Amino acids: CASSDKGGGYTF.

CDR3 nucleotide sequence: TGCGCCAGCAGTGACTCAGGCAATCAGCCCCAGCATTTT. Protein product: CASSDSGNQPQHF. The chain employs TRBV10-2 and TRBJ1-5, with no clear D. The CDR3 is 13 residues long. Deletions cut 3 bases from V and 2 bases from J, with 5 bases between. Germline V gene sequence: CDR1 WSHSY, CDR2 SAAADI.

The chain has TRBV6-1 and TRBJ1-2, with D perhaps matching TRBD1 (6 bases). The germline gives CDR1 MNHNS, CDR2 SASEGT. CDR3 length equals 18 residues. Trimming pared 4 bases from V and 3 bases from J, leaving 24 bases between. This CDR3 reads CASSGVAGVSYYHYGYTF. The CDR3 DNA follows: TGTGCCAGCAGTGGAGTCGCAGGGGTATCTTATTACCACTATGGCTACACCTTC.

The chain is built from TRBV7-2 and TRBJ2-7; the match to TRBD1 covers 7 bases. This CDR3 has 15 residues. With V trimmed by 5 bases and J by 0 bases, 7 bases remained unmatched. CDR1 is SGHTA and CDR2 is FQGNSA in the germline V gene. CDR3 region: CASSPGGFSSYEQYF. The CDR3 coding sequence is TGTGCCAGCAGCCCAGGGGGATTCAGCTCCTACGAGCAGTACTTC.

This clone was counted a single time. V is TRBV18 and J is TRBJ2-7, with D unresolved. Germline values: CDR1 KGHSH, CDR2 LQKENI. V lost 3 bases and J lost 5, with 11 bases in between. The CDR3 runs to 13 residues. CDR3 protein: CASSPVGLHEQYF. CDR3 nucleotide sequence: TGTGCCAGCTCACCGGTAGGTCTGCACGAGCAGTACTTC.

This chain uses TRBV5-4 with TRBJ2-2, with D uncertain. The germline V gene encodes CDR1 SGHNT and CDR2 YYREEE (reference sequence). Trimming shortened V by 2 bases and J by 1 base, and 12 bases separated the two germline ends. The CDR3 is 16 residues long. The CDR3 region is CASSFPRLQNTGELFF. CDR3 sequence (DNA): TGTGCCAGCAGCTTTCCCAGGCTCCAGAACACCGGGGAGCTGTTTTTT.

The V gene is TRBV5-1, the J gene TRBJ2-1, with 10 bases lining up with TRBD1. The CDR3 is 16 amino acids. The V gene end was trimmed by 4 bases and the J gene end by 5 bases; junction bases not matched to a gene: 9. Germline V gene data show CDR1 as SGHRS and CDR2 as YFSETQ. The CDR3 protein is CASSPLPGQGNNEQFF. The CDR3 DNA is TGCGCCAGCAGCCCGCTTCCGGGACAGGGGAACAATGAGCAGTTCTTC. Using reference TRBV5-1 and TRBJ2-1 for the parts outside the CDR3, the full variable domain is KAGVTQTPRYLIKTRGQQVTLSCSPISGHRSVSWYQQTPGQGLQFLFEYFSETQRNKGNFPGRFSGRQFSNSRSEMNVSTLELGDSALYLCASSPLPGQGNNEQFFGPGTRLTVL.

The CDR3 nucleotides are TGCAGCGCGGGACAGACTAACTATGGCTACACCTTC. As protein: CSAGQTNYGYTF. The V and J genes are TRBV29-1 and TRBJ1-2; 7 bases align to TRBD1. The ends lost 7 bases at V and 0 bases at J; junction bases unmatched: 2. The CDR3 is 12 residues long. The germline gives CDR1 SQVTM, CDR2 ANQGSEA.

This clone was picked up one time. The rearrangement joins TRBV7-2 to TRBJ2-7; TRBD2 aligns across 7 bases. Germline loops: CDR1 SGHTA, CDR2 FQGNSA. V gave up 0 bases and J gave up 3 bases; unmatched junction bases: 8. CDR3 size: 16 residues. CDR3 region: CASSLAIRGGSYEQYF. The CDR3 DNA reads as TGTGCCAGCAGCTTAGCTATCCGGGGAGGGAGCTACGAGCAGTACTTC.

A remark on this clone: Distinct nucleotide sequences in the sample also encode this CDR3. The chain has TRBV6-5 and TRBJ2-7; 7 bases map to TRBD1. CDR1 is MNHEY and CDR2 is SVGAGI in the germline V gene. V was pared by 0 bases and J by 2 bases, with 4 bases of the junction left unmatched. The CDR3 covers 15 residues. Here the CDR3 DNA reads TGTGCCAGCAGTTACTCGTGGACAGGAGCCTACGAGCAGTACTTC. Translation gives CASSYSWTGAYEQYF.